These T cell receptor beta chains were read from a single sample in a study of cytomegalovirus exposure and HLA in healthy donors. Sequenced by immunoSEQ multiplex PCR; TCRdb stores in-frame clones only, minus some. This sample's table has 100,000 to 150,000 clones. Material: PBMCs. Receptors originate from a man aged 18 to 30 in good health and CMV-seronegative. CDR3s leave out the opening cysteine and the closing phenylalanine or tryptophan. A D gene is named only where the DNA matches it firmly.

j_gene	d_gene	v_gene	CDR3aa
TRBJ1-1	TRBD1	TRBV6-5	ASSPISTGHTEAF
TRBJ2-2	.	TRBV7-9	ASSFPRGPGTGELF
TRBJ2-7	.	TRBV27	ASSFRGSEQY
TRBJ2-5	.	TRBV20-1	SARQRETQY
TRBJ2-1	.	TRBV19	ASSIQVTNEQF
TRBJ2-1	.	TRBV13	ASSPKGEGMVGSYNEQF
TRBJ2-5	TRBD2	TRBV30	AWISPTSSQETQY
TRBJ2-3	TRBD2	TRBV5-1	ASSLELAGKDTQY
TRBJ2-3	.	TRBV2	ASSQDREGDTQY
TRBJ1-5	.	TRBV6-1	ASSDSASNQPQH
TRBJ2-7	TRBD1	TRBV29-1	SVEGPGGYEQY
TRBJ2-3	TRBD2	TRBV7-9	ASSFGLAGGPSTDTQY
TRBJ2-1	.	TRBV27	ASGEQTYNEQF
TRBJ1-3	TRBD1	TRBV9	ASSVDLLRWDSSGNTIY
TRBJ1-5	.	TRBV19	ASSTAGIGGNQPQH
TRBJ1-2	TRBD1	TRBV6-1	ASSEAIGGLSYGYT
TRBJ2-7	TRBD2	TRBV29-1	SVGRGRGGAYEQY
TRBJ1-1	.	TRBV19	ASSTDSTALRSTEAF
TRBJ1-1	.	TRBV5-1	ASSSRENTEAF
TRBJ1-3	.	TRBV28	ASTTGSSGNTIY
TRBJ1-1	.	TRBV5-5	ASSGAFNTEAF
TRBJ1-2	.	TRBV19	ASSGSRQNYNYGYT
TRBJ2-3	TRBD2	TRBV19	ASSNPGTSFEDTQY
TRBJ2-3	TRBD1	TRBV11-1	ASSLSRGYSTDTQY
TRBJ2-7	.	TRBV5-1	ASSLTGRGDEQY
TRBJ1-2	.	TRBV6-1	ASSEAAIGAYGYI
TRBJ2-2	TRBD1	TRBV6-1	ASSGGRNTGELF
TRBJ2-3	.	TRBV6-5	ASSYYGGGSTDTQY
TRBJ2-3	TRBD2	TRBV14	ASSPRLSGGSTDTQY
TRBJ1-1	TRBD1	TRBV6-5	ASSFGQVNTEAF
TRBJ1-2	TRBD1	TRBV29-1	SVEGWRDSYGYT
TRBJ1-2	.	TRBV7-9	ASSLQGTHGYT
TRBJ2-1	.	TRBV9	ASSVEGRPYNEQF
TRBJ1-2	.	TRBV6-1	ASMVPGRYYGYT
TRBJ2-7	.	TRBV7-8	ASSLDSEQY
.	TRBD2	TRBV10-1	ASSESLAGDHEQY
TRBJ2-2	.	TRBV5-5	ASSLAPGRAHTGELF
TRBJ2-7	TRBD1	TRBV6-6	ASSYSDRGGYEQY
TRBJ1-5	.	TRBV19	ASSIQGRDQPQH
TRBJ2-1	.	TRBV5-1	ASSLTGVSPYNEQF
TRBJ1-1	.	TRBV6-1	ASRRTDMNTEAF
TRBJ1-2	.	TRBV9	ASSGWTEGDYGYT